This paragraph reports one T cell receptor (beta chain). The sample comes from a study of blood T cell repertoires in COVID-19. Clones were sequenced by immunoSEQ multiplex PCR, and TCRdb holds only the in-frame ones, with some missing. In the table there are 200,000 to 250,000 clones, 80% to 90% of which are singletons. The CDR3 consists of 16 residues. Germline lookup yields CDR1 MNHEY and CDR2 SMNVEV (reference sequence). V gave up 2 bases and J gave up 4 bases; unmatched junction bases: 7. The specimen was peripheral blood. The clonotype was recovered from a man aged 50 or older with acute or convalescent COVID-19. The chain uses TRBV27 and TRBJ2-1, with 8 bases aligning to TRBD2. The CDR3 loop reads CASSLQLAVPYNEQFF. In DNA, the CDR3 is TGTGCCAGCAGTTTACAACTAGCGGTTCCGTACAATGAGCAGTTCTTC.